This TCR beta chain was retrieved from a study of blood T cell repertoires in COVID-19. TCRdb's copy holds only in-frame clones and misses some; the assay was immunoSEQ multiplex PCR. The sample has about 190,000 clones, 65% to 85% seen once; the top ten hold approximately 3%. The CDR3 runs 12 residues. Germline lookup yields CDR1 LGHDT and CDR2 YNNKEL (reference sequence). Trimming took 2 bases from V and 8 from J, leaving 9 bases between them. This sequence was found in a woman aged 25-40 years who had recovered from COVID-19. Sequenced sample: PBMCs or T cells enriched from blood (not recorded which). This sequence joins TRBV3-1 (or the pseudogene TRBV3-2) and TRBJ1-2; D unclear. CDR3 in DNA: TGTGCCAGCAGCCAACTTAGTCGGGGCTACACCTTC. Its protein is CASSQLSRGYTF.